These 16 T cell receptor beta chains came from one sample sequenced in a study of OX40 agonist ivuxolimab in advanced cancers. The table came from immunoSEQ multiplex PCR; TCRdb's copy has only in-frame clones and leaves some out. The profile shows about 110,000 clones, under 95% of them singletons. Material: CD4+ or CD8+ T cells sorted from blood, obtained in a trial of the OX40 agonist ivuxolimab. These TCRs come from an adult with an advanced solid tumor such as melanoma, head and neck, liver or kidney cancer.

The chain has TRBV5-1 and TRBJ1-1, with D possibly being TRBD1 (5 bases). The germline gives CDR1 SGHRS, CDR2 YFSETQ. The CDR3 covers 15 residues. Trimming took off 4 bases at V and 6 bases at J, with 19 bases between the two ends. CDR3 in amino acids: CASSHGGYGGAEAFF. CDR3 nucleotide sequence: TGCGCCAGCAGCCACGGGGGGTACGGAGGCGCTGAAGCTTTCTTT. Together with reference TRBV5-1 and TRBJ1-1, the CDR3 gives the full variable domain: KAGVTQTPRYLIKTRGQQVTLSCSPISGHRSVSWYQQTPGQGLQFLFEYFSETQRNKGNFPGRFSGRQFSNSRSEMNVSTLELGDSALYLCASSHGGYGGAEAFFGQGTRLTVV.

This clone was seen once. The chain combines TRBV7-2 with TRBJ1-2, with a tentative D call TRBD1 (5 bases). Germline assignment: CDR1 SGHTA and CDR2 FQGNSA. The CDR3 contains 17 residues. V lost 4 bases to trimming and J lost 6 bases, with 24 bases between them. CDR3 sequence reads: CASSSWAMGTGRNGYTF. The CDR3 DNA is TGTGCCAGCAGCTCCTGGGCTATGGGGACCGGGAGAAATGGCTACACCTTC.

This chain links TRBV4-1 with TRBJ2-3; D not resolved. CDR3 length: 11 amino acids. Germline CDR1 and CDR2: MGHRA and YSYEKL. The V gene lost 5 bases and the J gene lost 5 bases, with 5 bases spanning the gap. In DNA form, the CDR3 reads TGCGCCAGCAGCTATAAAGATACGCAGTATTTT. Translated, it gives CASSYKDTQYF.

The rearrangement uses TRBV6-1 and TRBJ2-7, with TRBD1 identical over 7 bases. V shed 5 bases, J shed 3 bases, and the junction held 7 bases outside the gene matches. Germline assignment: CDR1 MNHNS and CDR2 SASEGT. This CDR3 comprises 14 residues. CDR3 sequence: CASSSPGQLYEQYF. The CDR3 bases are TGTGCCAGCAGTTCCCCGGGACAGCTCTACGAGCAGTACTTC.

V gene TRBV6-5 combines with J gene TRBJ1-3; the D is unclear. This CDR3 spans 13 amino acids. Germline CDR1 reads MNHEY; CDR2 reads SVGAGI. Trimming stripped 5 bases from V and 1 base from J, with 6 bases between. For the CDR3, the DNA is TGTGCCAGCAGTCGAGGTTCTGGAAACACCATATATTTT. Residues: CASSRGSGNTIYF.

The V and J genes are TRBV7-8 and TRBJ2-3; perhaps TRBD1 as D (5 bases). Trimming took off 1 base at V and 5 bases at J, with 7 bases between the two ends. CDR3 length: 13 amino acids. In germline, CDR1 is SGHVS, CDR2 FQNEAQ. The chain's CDR3 is CASSLGTRDTQYF. CDR3 coding DNA: TGTGCCAGCAGCTTAGGGACACGAGATACGCAGTATTTT.

This chain connects TRBV7-9 to TRBJ1-1, with unresolved D. The CDR3 runs 12 residues. The V end was cut by 5 bases, the J end by 3 bases, with 7 bases between. Looked up from germline, CDR1 is SEHNR and CDR2 is FQNEAQ (reference sequence). CDR3 in amino acids: CASSPIDTEAFF. In nucleotides, the CDR3 is TGTGCCAGCAGCCCAATTGACACTGAAGCTTTCTTT.

V is TRBV6-5 and J is TRBJ2-1, with D possibly matching TRBD2 (6 bases). V was pared by 2 bases and J by 7 bases, with 12 bases between. Germline V CDR1 and CDR2: MNHEY, SVGAGI. The CDR3 spans 14 residues. Here the CDR3 DNA reads TGTGCCAGCAGTTACGGGGACTCGATTAATGAGCAGTTCTTC. As protein: CASSYGDSINEQFF.

The chain uses TRBV25-1 and TRBJ1-2; 8 nucleotides align to TRBD1. The CDR3 length is 14 residues. Germline CDR1 reads MGHDK; CDR2 reads SYGVNS. J gave up 7 bases and V 2 bases, and 6 bases lay outside the gene matches. The CDR3 spells CASSETGGAFGYTF. In DNA, the CDR3 is TGTGCCAGCAGTGAAACAGGGGGGGCGTTTGGCTACACCTTC.

This chain joins TRBV5-1 and TRBJ2-2, with 7 nucleotides matching TRBD1. The V and J ends lost 3 bases and 3 bases, in that order; junction bases with no gene match: 8. Germline V gene sequence: CDR1 SGHRS, CDR2 YFSETQ. CDR3 length: 16 amino acids. The CDR3 DNA reads TGCGCCAGCAGCTCCTCCGGGACAGACTACACCGGGGAGCTGTTTTTT. Protein sequence: CASSSSGTDYTGELFF.

The chain joins TRBV10-2 to TRBJ1-1; the D gene is possibly TRBD1 (6 bases). V was shortened by 6 bases and J by 1 base, with 9 bases between the two germline ends. This CDR3 is 13 amino acids long. In germline, CDR1 is WSHSY, CDR2 SAAADI. CDR3: CASREQGNTEAFF. The CDR3 DNA reads TGCGCCAGCAGGGAACAGGGGAACACTGAAGCTTTCTTT.

V is TRBV7-2 and J is TRBJ1-5; 7 bases fit TRBD1. Germline-derived CDR1 and CDR2 are SGHTA and FQGNSA. The trim removed 2 bases at V and 0 bases at J, leaving 10 bases unmatched. This CDR3 region has 18 residues. CDR3 nucleotide sequence: TGTGCCAGCAGCTTAAGCTACAGGGGCCTCTATAGCAATCAGCCCCAGCATTTT. Amino acids: CASSLSYRGLYSNQPQHF.

The chain recombines TRBV5-1 with TRBJ2-5; D is undetermined. Per the germline V gene, CDR1 is SGHRS and CDR2 is YFSETQ. The CDR3 consists of 15 residues. V dropped 0 bases and J dropped 5 bases, with 14 bases sitting between them. As DNA, the CDR3 is TGCGCCAGCAGCTTGGTGACTGCCTTAGGGGAGACCCAGTACTTC. This translates into CASSLVTALGETQYF. Full variable domain (remainder filled in from reference TRBV5-1 and TRBJ2-5): KAGVTQTPRYLIKTRGQQVTLSCSPISGHRSVSWYQQTPGQGLQFLFEYFSETQRNKGNFPGRFSGRQFSNSRSEMNVSTLELGDSALYLCASSLVTALGETQYFGPGTRLLVL.

The gene calls are TRBV19 and TRBJ1-5; unclear D gene. Germline assignment: CDR1 LNHDA and CDR2 SQIVND (reference sequence). V was trimmed by 8 bases and J by 3 bases, leaving 11 bases between them. This CDR3 spans 13 amino acids. The CDR3 region has the DNA TGTGCCAGTTCTGGGTTGTACAATCAGCCCCAGCATTTT. It encodes CASSGLYNQPQHF.

This clone was counted only a few times. This chain links TRBV10-3 with TRBJ1-1; D is undetermined. Germline V gene sequence: CDR1 ENHRY, CDR2 SYGVKD. V was pared by 3 bases and J by 4 bases, with 9 bases between. There are 13 residues in the CDR3. This chain's CDR3 is CAISDGRGTEAFF. In DNA form, the CDR3 reads TGTGCCATCAGTGATGGCCGGGGCACTGAAGCTTTCTTT.

The rearrangement joins TRBV11-2 to TRBJ2-1, with 8 bases matching TRBD1. CDR3 length: 17 amino acids. V shed 5 bases, J shed 9 bases, and the junction held 18 bases outside the gene matches. Germline loops: CDR1 SGHAT, CDR2 FQNNGV. In nucleotides, the CDR3 is TGTGCCAGCAGCCCCACTCGGGACAGGCACACAAGAAGTGAGCAGTTCTTC. It is translated as CASSPTRDRHTRSEQFF.